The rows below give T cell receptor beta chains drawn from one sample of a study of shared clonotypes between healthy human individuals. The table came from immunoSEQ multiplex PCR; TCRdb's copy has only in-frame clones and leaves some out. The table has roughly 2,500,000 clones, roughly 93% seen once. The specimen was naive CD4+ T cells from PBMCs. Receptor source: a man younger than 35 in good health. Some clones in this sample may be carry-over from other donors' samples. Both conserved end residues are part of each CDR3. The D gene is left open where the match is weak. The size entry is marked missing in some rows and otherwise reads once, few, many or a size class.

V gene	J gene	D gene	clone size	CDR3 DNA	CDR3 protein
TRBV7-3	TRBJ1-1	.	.	TGTGCCAGCAGCCTTGGCGGGGTGAACACTGAAGCTTTCTTT	CASSLGGVNTEAFF
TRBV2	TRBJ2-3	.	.	TGTGCCAGCAGTGAGAGGGCCGATACGCAGTATTTT	CASSERADTQYF
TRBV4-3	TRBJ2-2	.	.	TGCGCCAGCAGCCCCGAGAGGGAGAGGACCGGGGAGCTGTTTTTT	CASSPERERTGELFF
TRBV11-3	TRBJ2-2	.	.	TGTGCCAGCAGCTCCTCTTACAGGGCCGGCGGGGAGCTGTTTTTT	CASSSSYRAGGELFF
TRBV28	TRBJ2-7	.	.	TGTGCCAGCAGTGGGATCAATCCCTACGAGCAGTACTTC	CASSGINPYEQYF
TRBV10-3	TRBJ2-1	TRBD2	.	TGTGCCATCAGCGTAGCGGGGGGGGCTAACAATGAGCAGTTCTTC	CAISVAGGANNEQFF
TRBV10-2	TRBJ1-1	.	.	TGCGCCAGCAGTGAGGCGAGGCCCTCGGACCTGAACACTGAAGCTTTCTTT	CASSEARPSDLNTEAFF
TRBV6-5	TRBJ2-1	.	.	TGTGCCAGCAGTTACGATGAGGTTACCAATGAGCAGTTCTTC	CASSYDEVTNEQFF
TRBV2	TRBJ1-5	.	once	TGTGCCAGCAGGGCAGATGGCAATCAGCCCCAGCATTTT	CASRADGNQPQHF
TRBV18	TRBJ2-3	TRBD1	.	TGTGCCAGCTCACCCGGACAGGGCACAGATACGCAGTATTTT	CASSPGQGTDTQYF
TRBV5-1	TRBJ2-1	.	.	TGCGCCAGCAGCTTGTTTTTTAGGGGCAGCTCCTACAATGAGCAGTTCTTC	CASSLFFRGSSYNEQFF
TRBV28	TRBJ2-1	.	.	TGTGCCAGCAGTTTAGTGGGGGGTACAGCGGCCAATGAGCAGTTCTTC	CASSLVGGTAANEQFF
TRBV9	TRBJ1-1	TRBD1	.	TGTGCCAGCAGCTTGTCCGGGACAGGATTCACTGAAGCTTTCTTT	CASSLSGTGFTEAFF
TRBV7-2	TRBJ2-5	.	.	TGTGCCAGCACCTCGAGGGCTGCGGGGACCGAAGAGACCCAGTACTTC	CASTSRAAGTEETQYF
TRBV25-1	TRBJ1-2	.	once	TGTGCCAGCAGTGAATATGGACGGAGACTCTATGGCTACACCTTC	CASSEYGRRLYGYTF
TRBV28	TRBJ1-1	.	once	TGTGCCACCTGGCGCGGGGGCGGGGCTTTCTTT	CATWRGGGAFF
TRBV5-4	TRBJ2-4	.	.	TGTGCCAGCAGCGGCCAGGGGAGCAAAAACATTCAGTACTTC	CASSGQGSKNIQYF
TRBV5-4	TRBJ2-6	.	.	TGTGCCAGCAGCTGGTCGGCAAGCTCTGGGGCCAACGTCCTGACTTTC	CASSWSASSGANVLTF
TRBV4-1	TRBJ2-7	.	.	TGCGCCAGCAGCCCACGTGTGGATTATTACGAGCAGTACTTC	CASSPRVDYYEQYF
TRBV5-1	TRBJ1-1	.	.	TGCGCCAGCAGCTCCCAGGCAGGGGAGAACACTGAAGCTTTCTTT	CASSSQAGENTEAFF
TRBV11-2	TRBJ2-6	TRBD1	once	TGTGCCAGCAGCTTAGTCCGCAGGAGAACAGGGGCCGGGGCCAACGTCCTGACTTTC	CASSLVRRRTGAGANVLTF
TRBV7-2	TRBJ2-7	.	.	TGTGCCAGCAGCTTAGCGGGCCTAGCCTACGAGCAGTACTTC	CASSLAGLAYEQYF
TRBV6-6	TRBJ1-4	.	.	TGTGCCAGCAGTCCGACTGGGGTAACTAATGAAAAACTGTTTTTT	CASSPTGVTNEKLFF
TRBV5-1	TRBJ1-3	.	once	TGCGCCAGCAGCTTTGAAGGGGGCTCTGGAAACACCATATATTTT	CASSFEGGSGNTIYF
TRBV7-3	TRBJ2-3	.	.	TGTGCCAGCAGCCCATCTAGAACAGATACGCAGTATTTT	CASSPSRTDTQYF
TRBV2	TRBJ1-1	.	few	TGTGCCAGCAGGGGAGCACTCAACACTGAAGCTTTCTTT	CASRGALNTEAFF
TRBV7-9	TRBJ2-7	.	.	TGTGCCAGCAGCTTAAGGGGAGGATACGAGCAGTACTTC	CASSLRGGYEQYF
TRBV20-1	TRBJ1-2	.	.	TGCAGTGCCCCTGGACAGACAATCTACACCTTC	CSAPGQTIYTF
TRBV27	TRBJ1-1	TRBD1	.	TGTGCCAGCAGTCCTCACCGGGACAGAGGCTCTCCCTCCAAAAAAGAAGCTTTCTTT	CASSPHRDRGSPSKKEAFF
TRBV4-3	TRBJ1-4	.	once	TGCGCCAGCAGCCAAGTTGAGGGTAGCGCTAATGAAAAACTGTTTTTT	CASSQVEGSANEKLFF
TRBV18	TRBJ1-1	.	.	TGTGCCAGCTCACCAAACCGGGACTCGGGGACTGAAGCTTTCTTT	CASSPNRDSGTEAFF
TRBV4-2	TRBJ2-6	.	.	TGTGCCAGCAGCCAAGGTGTTCGTGGGACCGGAGCCTCCAACGTCCTGACTTTC	CASSQGVRGTGASNVLTF
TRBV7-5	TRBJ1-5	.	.	TGTGCCAGAAGCTTAGCTGTCCTATACAGCAATCAGCCCCAGCATTTT	CARSLAVLYSNQPQHF
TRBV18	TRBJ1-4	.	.	TGTGCCAGCTCACCCGCACAGCGCTTGGAAAAACTGTTTTTT	CASSPAQRLEKLFF
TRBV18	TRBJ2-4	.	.	TGTGCCAGCTCACCGGACAGTGAAAGACAAATAGCCAAAAACATTCAGTACTTC	CASSPDSERQIAKNIQYF
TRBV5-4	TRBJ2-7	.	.	TGTGCCAGCAGCTTGGGGGGCCACTCCTACGAGCAGTACTTC	CASSLGGHSYEQYF
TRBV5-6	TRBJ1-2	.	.	TGTGCCAGCAGCTTTATTACCGAAATTTATGGCTACACCTTC	CASSFITEIYGYTF
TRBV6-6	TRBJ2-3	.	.	TGTGCCAGCAGGCTTCCTGAGGGTACGCAGTATTTT	CASRLPEGTQYF
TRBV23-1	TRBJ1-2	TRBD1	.	TGCGCCAGCAGTCAATCGGGGCAGGGGGACTATGGCTACACCTTC	CASSQSGQGDYGYTF
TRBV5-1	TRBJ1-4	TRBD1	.	TGCGCCAGCAGCTTAGGACAGGGGAATGAAAAACTGTTTTTT	CASSLGQGNEKLFF
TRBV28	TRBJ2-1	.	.	TGTGCCAGCAGTTTGGCTAGCGCCTCCTACAATGAGCAGTTCTTC	CASSLASASYNEQFF
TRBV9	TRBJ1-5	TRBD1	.	TGTGCCAGCAGCGTTTCGGGGGACAGGCATCAGCCCCAGCATTTT	CASSVSGDRHQPQHF
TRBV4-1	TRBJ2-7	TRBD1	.	TGCGCCAGCAGCCAGCTAGGGGGCCCCACGGACAAGCAGTACTTC	CASSQLGGPTDKQYF
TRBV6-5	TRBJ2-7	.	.	TGTGCCAGCAGAGGACAGCAGGACTACGAGCAGTACTTC	CASRGQQDYEQYF
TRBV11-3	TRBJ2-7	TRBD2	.	TGTGCCAGCAGCCCACTAGCGGGAGGGCCCAACGAGCAGTACTTC	CASSPLAGGPNEQYF
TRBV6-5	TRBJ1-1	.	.	TGTGCCAGCAGTATGCAGGGGCGAGCTTTCTTT	CASSMQGRAFF
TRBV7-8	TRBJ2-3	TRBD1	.	TGTGCCAGCAGCTTCGGGGACAGGGGACCCACAGATACGCAGTATTTT	CASSFGDRGPTDTQYF
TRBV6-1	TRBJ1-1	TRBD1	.	TGTGCCAGCAGTGCGGGACAGGGGAGGTACACTGAAGCTTTCTTT	CASSAGQGRYTEAFF
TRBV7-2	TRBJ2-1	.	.	TGTGCCAGCAGCTTAGTTGAAAGCTCCTACAATGAGCAGTTCTTC	CASSLVESSYNEQFF
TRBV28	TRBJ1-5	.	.	TGTGCCAGCAGTTTATATGAAGAGGGCCGACAGCCCCAGCATTTT	CASSLYEEGRQPQHF